The TCR beta chain described here comes from a study of PD-L1 blockade in urothelial cancer. Across the whole study: Of 30 or so patients, some 25 were males with bladder-origin urothelial cancer. Blood gave a median approximately 150,000 T cells. Patients' histories included 0 to 3 prior chemotherapy regimens.

Time point given: peripheral blood 6 weeks after treatment start. This clone was observed a few times. Other nucleotide sequences from this sample produce the same CDR3. TCRdb keeps only in-frame clones here, not all; method: immunoSEQ multiplex PCR. The sample lists 120,000 or so clones, about 82% occurring once. Trimming cost V 3 bases and J 2 bases; bases outside gene matches: 3. CDR1 LGHNA and CDR2 YNFKEQ come from the germline V gene. CDR3 length equals 15 residues. The source of this sequence is a man aged 45 to 65 with urothelial cancer. The chain carries TRBV4-2 and TRBJ2-2, with 7 bases that match TRBD2. The sample was PBMCs, taken around atezolizumab (anti-PD-L1) treatment. CDR3 region: CASSQAGANTGELFF. DNA of the CDR3: TGTGCCAGCAGCCAGGCGGGAGCCAACACCGGGGAGCTGTTTTTT.